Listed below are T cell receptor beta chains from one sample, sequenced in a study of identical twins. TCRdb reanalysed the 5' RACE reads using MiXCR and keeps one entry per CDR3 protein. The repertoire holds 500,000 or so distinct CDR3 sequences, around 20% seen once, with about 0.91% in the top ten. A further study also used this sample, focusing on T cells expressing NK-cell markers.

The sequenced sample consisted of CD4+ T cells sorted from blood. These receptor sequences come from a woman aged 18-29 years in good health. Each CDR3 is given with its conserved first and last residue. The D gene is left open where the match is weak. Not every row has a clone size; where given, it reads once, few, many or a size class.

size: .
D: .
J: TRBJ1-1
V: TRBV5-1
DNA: TGCGCCAGCAGCTTGGATACAGGGAGGACTGAAGCTTTCTTT
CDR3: CASSLDTGRTEAFF

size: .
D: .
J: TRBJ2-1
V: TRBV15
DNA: TGTGCCACCAGCAGAGATCCCCGCCAGCAGTTCTTC
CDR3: CATSRDPRQQFF

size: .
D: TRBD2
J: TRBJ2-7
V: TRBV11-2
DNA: TGTGCCAGCAGATTTTCCTTCACTAGCGGGAGCTCCTACGAGCAGTACTTC
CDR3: CASRFSFTSGSSYEQYF

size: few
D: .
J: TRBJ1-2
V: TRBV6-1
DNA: TGTGCCAGCACCAAATCCGAGACAGACCGCTATGGCTACACCTTC
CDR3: CASTKSETDRYGYTF

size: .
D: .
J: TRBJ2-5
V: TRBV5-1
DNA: TGCGCCAGCAGCTTGCAACCCCATCAAGAGACCCAGTACTTC
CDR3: CASSLQPHQETQYF

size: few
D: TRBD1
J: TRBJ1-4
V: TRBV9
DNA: TGTGCCAGCAGCGTTGACAGGGGTGATGAAAAACTGTTTTTT
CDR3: CASSVDRGDEKLFF

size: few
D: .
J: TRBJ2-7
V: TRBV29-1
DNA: TGCAGCGTTGAACAGGGTGAGGCCTACGAGCAGTACTTC
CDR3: CSVEQGEAYEQYF

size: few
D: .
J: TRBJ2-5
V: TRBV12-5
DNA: TGTGCTAGTGGTTTGGGGTATGAGAAGACCCAGTACTTC
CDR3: CASGLGYEKTQYF

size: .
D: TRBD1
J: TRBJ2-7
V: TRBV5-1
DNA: TGCGCCAGCAGCGAGACAGGGCCAGCCTACGAGCAGTACTTC
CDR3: CASSETGPAYEQYF

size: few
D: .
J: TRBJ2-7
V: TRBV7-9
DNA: TGTGCCAGCAGCTTAGGGACTTTTTCCTACGAGCAGTACTTC
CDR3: CASSLGTFSYEQYF

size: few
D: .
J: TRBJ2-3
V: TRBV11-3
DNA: TGTGCCAGCAGCTTAAGGGCCCACGGCGACTACACAGATACGCAGTATTTT
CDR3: CASSLRAHGDYTDTQYF

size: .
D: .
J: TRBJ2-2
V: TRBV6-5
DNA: TGTGCCAGCAGTCACAGGGCGACCACCGGGGAGCTGTTTTTT
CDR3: CASSHRATTGELFF

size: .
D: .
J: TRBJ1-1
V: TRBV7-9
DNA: TGTGCCAGCAGCTTAGGAGCACACAGGGCTGAAGCTTTCTTT
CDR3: CASSLGAHRAEAFF

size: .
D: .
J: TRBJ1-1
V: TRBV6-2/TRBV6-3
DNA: TGTGCCAGCAGTCAAAGAACTGGAGTCACTGAAGCTTTCTTT
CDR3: CASSQRTGVTEAFF

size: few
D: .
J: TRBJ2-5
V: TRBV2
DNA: TGTGCCAGCAGGAAGAACTCCCAAGAGACCCAGTACTTC
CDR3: CASRKNSQETQYF

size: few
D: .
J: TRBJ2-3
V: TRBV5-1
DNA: TGCGCCAGCAGCTTGGCTTTCGATACGCAGTATTTT
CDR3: CASSLAFDTQYF

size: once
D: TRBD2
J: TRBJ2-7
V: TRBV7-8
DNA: TGTGCCAGCAGCCCAGTAGCGGGGCTCTCCTACGAGCAGTACTTC
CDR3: CASSPVAGLSYEQYF

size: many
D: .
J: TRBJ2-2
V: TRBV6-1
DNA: TGTGCCAGCACCCCGGGACCGTCAACCGGGGAGCTGTTTTTT
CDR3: CASTPGPSTGELFF

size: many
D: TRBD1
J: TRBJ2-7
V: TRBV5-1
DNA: TGCGCCAGCAGCTTGGAAGGCCGAGTCTGGGGACAGGGATCCGAGCAGTACTTC
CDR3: CASSLEGRVWGQGSEQYF

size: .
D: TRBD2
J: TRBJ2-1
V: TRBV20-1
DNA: TGCAGTGCTAGAGCACTAGCGGGCGACACTCAGTTCTTC
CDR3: CSARALAGDTQFF

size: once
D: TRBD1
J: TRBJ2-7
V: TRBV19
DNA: TGTGCCACAAGGGACAGGGTGTCCTACGAGCAGTACTTC
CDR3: CATRDRVSYEQYF

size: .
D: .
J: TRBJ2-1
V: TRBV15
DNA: TGTGCCACCAGCAGAGGGGCAGACAATGAGCAGTTCTTC
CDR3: CATSRGADNEQFF

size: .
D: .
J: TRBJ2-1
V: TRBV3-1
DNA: TGTGCCAGCAGTTCCATGACTAGTGCCTACAATGAGCAGTTCTTC
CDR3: CASSSMTSAYNEQFF

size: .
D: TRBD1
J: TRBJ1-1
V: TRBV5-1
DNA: TGCGCCAGCAGCTTGGCCTTAGGGGGCCAGGGCACTGAAGCTTTCTTT
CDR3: CASSLALGGQGTEAFF

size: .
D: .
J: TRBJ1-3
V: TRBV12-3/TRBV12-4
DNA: TGTGCCAGCCGACTCATTCACAGGGTTCCAGGGTTTGGTGCTGGAAACACCATATATTTT
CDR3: CASRLIHRVPGFGAGNTIYF

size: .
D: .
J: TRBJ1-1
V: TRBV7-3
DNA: TGTGCCAGCAGCTTACGGGAGGGAAACACTGAAGCTTTCTTT
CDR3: CASSLREGNTEAFF

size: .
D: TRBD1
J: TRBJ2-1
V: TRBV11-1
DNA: TGTGCCAGCAGCTCGCCCACTTTACAGGGCAGGGGGTACAATGAGCAGTTCTTC
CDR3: CASSSPTLQGRGYNEQFF

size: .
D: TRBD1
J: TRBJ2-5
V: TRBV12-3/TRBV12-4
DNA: TGTGCCAGCAGCCTGAGACAGGGGGTGGCTTTATGGGAGACCCAGTACTTC
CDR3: CASSLRQGVALWETQYF

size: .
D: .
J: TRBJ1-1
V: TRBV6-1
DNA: TGTGCCAGCGGAAGCCCCACCCGGAGGGGCACTGAAGCTTTCTTT
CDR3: CASGSPTRRGTEAFF

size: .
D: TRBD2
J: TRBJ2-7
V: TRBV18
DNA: TGTGCCAGCTCCGGACTAGCGGCTCACGAGCAGTACTTC
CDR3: CASSGLAAHEQYF

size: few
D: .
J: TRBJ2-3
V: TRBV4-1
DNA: TGCGCCAGCAGCCAAGATTGGGCCTCCCCTTTGGATACGCAGTATTTT
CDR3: CASSQDWASPLDTQYF

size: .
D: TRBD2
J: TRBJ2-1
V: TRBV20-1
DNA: TGCAGTGCTAAAGCACCAAACCTAGCGGTCAAGGGAAATGAGCAGTTCTTC
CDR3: CSAKAPNLAVKGNEQFF

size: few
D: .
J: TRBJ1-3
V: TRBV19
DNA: TGTGCCAGTAGGGAGGACGCAGGCTCTGGAAACACCATATATTTT
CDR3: CASREDAGSGNTIYF

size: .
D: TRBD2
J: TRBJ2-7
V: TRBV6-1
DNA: TGTGCCAGCAATCTAGCGGGAGGACTCCCCTGGCTCTACGAGCAGTACTTC
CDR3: CASNLAGGLPWLYEQYF

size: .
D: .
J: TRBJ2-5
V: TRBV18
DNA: TGTGCCAGCTCTACCACGGGGAGCGAGACCCAGTACTTC
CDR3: CASSTTGSETQYF

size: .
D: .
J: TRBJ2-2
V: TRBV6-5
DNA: TGTGCCAGCAGTTACTCGAGGACGGCACTCGGGGAGCTGTTTTTT
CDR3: CASSYSRTALGELFF

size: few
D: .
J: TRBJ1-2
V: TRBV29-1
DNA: TGCAGCGGGCTGACATTTCGACAGGGCTACACCTTC
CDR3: CSGLTFRQGYTF

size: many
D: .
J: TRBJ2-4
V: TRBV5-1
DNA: TGCGCCAGCAGCTCCGGACGAAACATTCAGTACTTC
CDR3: CASSSGRNIQYF

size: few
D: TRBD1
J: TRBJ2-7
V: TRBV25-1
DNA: TGTGCCAGCAGGGGACTCGGGACAGGGGATTTCGAGCAGTACTTC
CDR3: CASRGLGTGDFEQYF

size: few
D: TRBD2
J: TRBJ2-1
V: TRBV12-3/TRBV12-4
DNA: TGTGCCAGCAGCGGACTAGCGGTCTACAATGAGCAGTTCTTC
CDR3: CASSGLAVYNEQFF

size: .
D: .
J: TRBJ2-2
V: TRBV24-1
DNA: TGTGCCACCAGTGATCCGGGACAGAACACCGGGGAGCTGTTTTTT
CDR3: CATSDPGQNTGELFF

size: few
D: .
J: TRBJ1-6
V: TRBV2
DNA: TGTGCCAGGGGACCGGGACGGAATTCACCCCTCCACTTT
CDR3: CARGPGRNSPLHF

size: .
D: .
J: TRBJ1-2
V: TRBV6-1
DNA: TGTGCCACCAGAGAGGATGGGGGGGTATCCGACGGCTACACCTTC
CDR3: CATREDGGVSDGYTF

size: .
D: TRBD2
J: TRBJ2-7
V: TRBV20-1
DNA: TGCAGTGCTAGAGATGGTGGAGCGGGGGGACTCTACGAGCAGTACTTC
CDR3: CSARDGGAGGLYEQYF

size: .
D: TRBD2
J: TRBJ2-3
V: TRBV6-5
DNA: TGTGCCAGCAGTTTCTCCGGGGGGGTAGCAGATACGCAGTATTTT
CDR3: CASSFSGGVADTQYF

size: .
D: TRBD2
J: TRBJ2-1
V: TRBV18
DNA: TGTGCCAGCTCACCCGGACTAGTGCGGAGGAATGAGCAGTTCTTC
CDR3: CASSPGLVRRNEQFF

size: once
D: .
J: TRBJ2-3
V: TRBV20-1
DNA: TGCAGTCCCGGGGGGCGGCCAACCACTGGCGGAGATACGCAGTATTTT
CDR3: CSPGGRPTTGGDTQYF

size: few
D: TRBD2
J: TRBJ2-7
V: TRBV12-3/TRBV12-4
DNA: TGTGCCAGCAGTTCGGGGCGGGAGAGCTCCTACGAGCAGTACTTC
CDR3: CASSSGRESSYEQYF

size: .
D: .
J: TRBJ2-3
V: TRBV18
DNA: TGTGCCAGCCAGCCAGGGGCAAGCGAAGATACGCAGTATTTT
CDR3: CASQPGASEDTQYF

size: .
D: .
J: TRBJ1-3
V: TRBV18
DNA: TGTGCCTGCTCACGGGCAGGGGAAGACACCATATATTTT
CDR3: CACSRAGEDTIYF

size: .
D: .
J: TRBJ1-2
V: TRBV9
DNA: TGTGCCAGCAGCGCACCCGGGGCGCCGGGGGGCTACACCTTC
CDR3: CASSAPGAPGGYTF

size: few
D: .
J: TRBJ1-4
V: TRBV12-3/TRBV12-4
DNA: TGTGCCAGCAGTTTAGAGGGTAATTGTGAAAAACTGTTTTTT
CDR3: CASSLEGNCEKLFF

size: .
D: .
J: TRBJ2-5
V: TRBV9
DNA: TGTGCCAGCAGCGACATGGGACTTCGGTCCCCAGAGACCCAGTACTTC
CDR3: CASSDMGLRSPETQYF

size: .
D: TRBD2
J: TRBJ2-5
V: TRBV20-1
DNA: TGCAGTGCGAATGTTATAGCGGGGGGAGAGACCCAGTACTTC
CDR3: CSANVIAGGETQYF

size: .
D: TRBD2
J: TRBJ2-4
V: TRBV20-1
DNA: TGCAGTGCCGGACTAGCTCTAAAAAACATTCAGTACTTC
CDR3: CSAGLALKNIQYF

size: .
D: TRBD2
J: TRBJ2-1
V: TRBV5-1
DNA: TGCGCCAGCAGCAATCCTAGCGGGGGGTTCAGTGAGCAGTTCTTC
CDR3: CASSNPSGGFSEQFF

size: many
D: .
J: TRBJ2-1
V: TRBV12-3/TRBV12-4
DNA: TGTGCCAGCAGTTTACGGGCGGGCAGCGAGCAGTTCTTC
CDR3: CASSLRAGSEQFF